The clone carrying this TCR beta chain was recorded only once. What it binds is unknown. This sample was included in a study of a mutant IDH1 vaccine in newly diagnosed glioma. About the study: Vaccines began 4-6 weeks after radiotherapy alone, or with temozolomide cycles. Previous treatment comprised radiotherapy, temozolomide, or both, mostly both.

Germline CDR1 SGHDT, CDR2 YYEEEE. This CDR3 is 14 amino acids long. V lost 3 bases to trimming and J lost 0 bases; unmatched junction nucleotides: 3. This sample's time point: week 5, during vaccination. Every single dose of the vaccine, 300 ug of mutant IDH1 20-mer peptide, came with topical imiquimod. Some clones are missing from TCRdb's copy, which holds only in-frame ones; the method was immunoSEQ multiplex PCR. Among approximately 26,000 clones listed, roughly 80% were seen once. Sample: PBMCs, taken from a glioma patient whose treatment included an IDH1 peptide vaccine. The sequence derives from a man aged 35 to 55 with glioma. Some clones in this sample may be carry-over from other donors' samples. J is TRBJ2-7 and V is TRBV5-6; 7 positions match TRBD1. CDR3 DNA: TGTGCCAGCAGCTGGAGACAGGGCTCCTACGAGCAGTACTTC. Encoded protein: CASSWRQGSYEQYF.